This T cell receptor (beta chain) stems from a study of T cells in tuberculosis. At the level of the study: The T cells targeted glucose monomycolate, a mycobacterial lipid, via CD1B.

Cells were sorted from thawed PBMC rested overnight and stained with GMM-loaded CD1B tetramer, viability dye and anti-CD3. C32 glucose monomycolate from Rhodococcus equi was loaded onto the CD1B tetramers. CD14-expressing monocytes were removed from PBMC before cryopreservation and sorting. From each donor, around 100,000 tetramer-negative cells were sorted. Germline CDR1 reads DFQATT; CDR2 reads SNEGSKA (reference sequence). The CDR3 has 11 residues. Trimming stripped 1 base from V and 5 bases from J, with 5 bases between. Produced via immunoSEQ multiplex PCR; TCRdb's table is partial and in-frame only. The sample carries 80,000 to 100,000 clones, approximately 91% recorded once.

The sample taken for sequencing was CD1b-GMM tetramer-negative cells sorted from PBMCs. This TCR was sampled from an adult woman with latent tuberculosis. The chain combines TRBV20-1 with TRBJ2-5, with D uncertain. In DNA form, the CDR3 reads TGCAGTGCTAGAGCTATGGAGACCCAGTACTTC. This translates into CSARAMETQYF.